This T cell receptor beta chain was captured by sequencing in a study of tumor-infiltrating lymphocytes in primary liver carcinoma. Study information: The study included patients who were men and women aged 30 to 69 years. The neoplasms were of stage T1-T3 N0M0, with dimensions of about 4.2 to 10 cm across. General study points: Blood's top-250-clone fraction was significantly lower than that of tumors (p = 0.039).

Germline DNA was extracted too, while blood RNA derived from unsorted whole blood. A constant-region primer served to make TCR beta cDNA from 500 to 550 ng total RNA. Generation of the TCR beta libraries relied on three nested multiplex PCR rounds using slightly modified ARM-PCR. TCRdb reprocessed the multiplex PCR reads via MiXCR and lists one record per CDR3 protein. The sample records a few hundred thousand distinct CDR3 sequences, about 50% being singletons. This clonotype was seen at least ten times. Antigen unknown. The sample comprised peripheral blood. This TCR came from a woman aged 30 to 39 with primary liver carcinoma and hepatitis B virus infection.

The CDR3 sequence is CASRGTGEAKNIQYF. CDR3 coding DNA: TGTGCCAGCAGAGGAACAGGGGAAGCCAAAAACATTCAGTACTTC. The V call is TRBV6-5, the J call TRBJ2-4; TRBD1 agrees at 7 bases. There are 15 residues in the CDR3. After removal of 6 bases from V and 0 bases from J, the junction contained 5 bases not matched to a gene. Looked up from germline, CDR1 is MNHEY and CDR2 is SVGAGI.